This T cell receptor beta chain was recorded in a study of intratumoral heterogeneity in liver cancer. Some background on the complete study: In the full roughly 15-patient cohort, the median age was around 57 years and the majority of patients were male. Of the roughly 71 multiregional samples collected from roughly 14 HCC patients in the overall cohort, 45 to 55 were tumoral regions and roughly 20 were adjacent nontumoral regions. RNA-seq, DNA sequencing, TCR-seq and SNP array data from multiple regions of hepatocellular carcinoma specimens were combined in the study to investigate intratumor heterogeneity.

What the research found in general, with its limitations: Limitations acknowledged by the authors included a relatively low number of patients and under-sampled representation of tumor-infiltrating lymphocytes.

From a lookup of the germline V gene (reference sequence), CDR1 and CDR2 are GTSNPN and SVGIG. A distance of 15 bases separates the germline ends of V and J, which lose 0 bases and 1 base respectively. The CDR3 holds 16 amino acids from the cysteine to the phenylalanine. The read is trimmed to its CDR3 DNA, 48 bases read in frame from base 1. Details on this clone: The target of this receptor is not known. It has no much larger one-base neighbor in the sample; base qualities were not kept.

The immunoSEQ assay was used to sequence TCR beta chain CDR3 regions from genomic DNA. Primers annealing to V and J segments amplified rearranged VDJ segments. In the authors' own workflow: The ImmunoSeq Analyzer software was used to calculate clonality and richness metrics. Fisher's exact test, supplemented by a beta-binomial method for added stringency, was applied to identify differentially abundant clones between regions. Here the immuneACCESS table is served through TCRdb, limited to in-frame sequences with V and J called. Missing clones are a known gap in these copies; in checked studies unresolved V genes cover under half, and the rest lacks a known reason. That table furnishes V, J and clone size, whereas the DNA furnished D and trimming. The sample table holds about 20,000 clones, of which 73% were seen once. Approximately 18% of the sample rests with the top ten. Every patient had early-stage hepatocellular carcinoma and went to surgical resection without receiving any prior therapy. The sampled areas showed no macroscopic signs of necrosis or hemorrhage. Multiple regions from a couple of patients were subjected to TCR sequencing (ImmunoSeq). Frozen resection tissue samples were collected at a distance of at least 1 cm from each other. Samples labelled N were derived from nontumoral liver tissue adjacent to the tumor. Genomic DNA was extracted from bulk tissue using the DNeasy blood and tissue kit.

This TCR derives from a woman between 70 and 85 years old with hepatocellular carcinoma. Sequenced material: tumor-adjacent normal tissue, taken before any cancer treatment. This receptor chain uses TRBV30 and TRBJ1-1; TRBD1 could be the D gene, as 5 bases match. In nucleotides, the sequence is TGTGCCTGGAGTGTTTGGGGCGGCCCGGGGAACACTGAAGCTTTCTTT. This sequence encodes CAWSVWGGPGNTEAFF.